Reported below is one TCR beta chain. Per the original data handling: Reference gene primers were amplified, and this amplification served to estimate nucleated cell counts. Generated by immunoSEQ multiplex PCR, the TCRdb table keeps only in-frame clones and is missing some. The V and J calls and clone size are taken from that table; D and trimming were inferred from the DNA. Here the sample spans about 220,000 clones, around 84% being singletons. This CDR3 has 13 amino acids. In germline, CDR1 is LGHNT, CDR2 FRNRAP. The V segment lost 1 base and the J segment 8 bases; nucleotides outside the gene matches: 4. The source of the sample is a study of blood T cell repertoires in COVID-19.

The sequenced material came from PBMCs or T cells enriched from blood (not recorded which). The clonotype originates from a woman aged 40 to 49 who had recovered from COVID-19. This chain joins TRBV12-5 and TRBJ1-2; 7 bases match TRBD1. Here the CDR3 DNA reads TGTGCTAGTGGTTTGGAGACAGGGTTGGGCTACACCTTC. This sequence encodes CASGLETGLGYTF.